The present entry profiles one T cell receptor beta chain with its context. What it recognizes is unknown. CDR3 length: 14 residues. V was pared by 6 bases and J by 3 bases, with 14 bases between. CDR1 is MNHEY and CDR2 is SVGAGI in the germline V gene. The PCR had 60 Vbeta and 13 Jbeta primers. The table came from immunoSEQ multiplex PCR; TCRdb's copy has only in-frame clones and leaves some out. The sample shows about 94,000 clones, 78% of them seen only once. This entry belongs to a study of cytomegalovirus exposure and HLA in healthy donors. Regarding the study as a whole: Earlier results showed most TCR beta V segments being productive about 87% or about 30% of the time. It was likely that a cluster of highly shared sequence variants was a sequencing artifact.

Material for sequencing was PBMCs. The chain recombines TRBV6-5 with TRBJ1-1; a possible D gene is TRBD1 (6 bases). The origin of this receptor is a woman aged 55-69 years in good health and CMV-seronegative. CDR3 DNA sequence: TGTGCCAGCAGCCTCACAGGGTCGGACACTGAAGCTTTCTTT. Translated, it gives CASSLTGSDTEAFF.